The rows below give T cell receptor beta chains drawn from one sample of a study of identical twins. Each CDR3 protein gets one entry after TCRdb re-called the 5' RACE reads with MiXCR. Of more than 600,000 distinct CDR3 sequences in the sample, roughly 18% were seen once. This same sample was also taken into another study, of T cells expressing NK-cell markers.

Sequencing was carried out using PBMCs. Receptors originate from a woman between 18 and 29 years old in good health. Each CDR3 is given with its conserved first and last residue. Clone size, where shown, is once, few, many, or a class for clones that have expanded.

clone size: few; V gene: TRBV12-3/TRBV12-4; CDR3 protein: CASNRGSNTGELFF
clone size: few; V gene: TRBV4-3; CDR3 protein: CASSQGALLNTEAFF
clone size: .; V gene: TRBV6-1; CDR3 protein: CASRETGGRGYTF
clone size: few; V gene: TRBV5-1; CDR3 protein: CASSLEQDGVDTQYF
clone size: few; V gene: TRBV4-3; CDR3 protein: CASSQDLTADTQYF
clone size: few; V gene: TRBV4-1; CDR3 protein: CASSQDRDIREKLFF
clone size: few; V gene: TRBV5-8; CDR3 protein: CASSRQGALGETQYF
clone size: .; V gene: TRBV12-3/TRBV12-4; CDR3 protein: CASSPQWGGEKLFF
clone size: .; V gene: TRBV20-1; CDR3 protein: CSASPRVETEAFF
clone size: .; V gene: TRBV9; CDR3 protein: CASSVDGGDQPQHF
clone size: few; V gene: TRBV10-3; CDR3 protein: CAINRGTNTEAFF
clone size: .; V gene: TRBV12-3/TRBV12-4; CDR3 protein: CASSPDRGLYGYTF
clone size: .; V gene: TRBV12-3/TRBV12-4; CDR3 protein: CASRSSSDTQYF
clone size: .; V gene: TRBV5-5; CDR3 protein: CASSPGTNFPDEQYF
clone size: .; V gene: TRBV12-3/TRBV12-4; CDR3 protein: CASSSTAGGADTQYF
clone size: few; V gene: TRBV20-1; CDR3 protein: CSARDPGQGGGYTF
clone size: .; V gene: TRBV5-8; CDR3 protein: CASSPLLIAWAYEQYF
clone size: few; V gene: TRBV20-1; CDR3 protein: CSVDATNEKLFF
clone size: few; V gene: TRBV5-1; CDR3 protein: CASSWGTGDGYTF
clone size: .; V gene: TRBV10-3; CDR3 protein: CAISGGQNTEAFF